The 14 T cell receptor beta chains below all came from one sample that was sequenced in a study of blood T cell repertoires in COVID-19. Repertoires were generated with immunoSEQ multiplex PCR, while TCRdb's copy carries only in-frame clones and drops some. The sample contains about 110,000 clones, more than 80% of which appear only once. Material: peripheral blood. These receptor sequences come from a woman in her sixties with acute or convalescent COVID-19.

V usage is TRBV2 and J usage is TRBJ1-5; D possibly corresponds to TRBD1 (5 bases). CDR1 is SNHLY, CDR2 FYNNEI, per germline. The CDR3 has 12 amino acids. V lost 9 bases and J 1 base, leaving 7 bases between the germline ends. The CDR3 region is CASGHSNQPQHF. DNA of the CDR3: TGTGCCAGTGGACACAGCAATCAGCCCCAGCATTTT. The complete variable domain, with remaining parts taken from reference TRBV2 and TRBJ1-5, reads EPEVTQTPSHQVTQMGQEVILRCVPISNHLYFYWYRQILGQKVEFLVSFYNNEISEKSEIFDDQFSVERPDGSNFTLKIRSTKLEDSAMYFCASGHSNQPQHFGDGTRLSIL.

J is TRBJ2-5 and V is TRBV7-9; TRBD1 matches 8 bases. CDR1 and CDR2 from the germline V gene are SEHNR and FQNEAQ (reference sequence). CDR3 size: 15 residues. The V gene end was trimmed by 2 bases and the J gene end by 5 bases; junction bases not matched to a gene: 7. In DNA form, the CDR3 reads TGTGCCAGCAGCTTAATGACAGGGGATCGGGAGACCCAGTACTTC. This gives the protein CASSLMTGDRETQYF.

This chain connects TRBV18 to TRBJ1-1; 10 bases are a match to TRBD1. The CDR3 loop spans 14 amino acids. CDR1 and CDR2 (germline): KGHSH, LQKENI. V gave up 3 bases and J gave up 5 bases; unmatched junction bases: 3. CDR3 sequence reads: CASSPGQGRTEAFF. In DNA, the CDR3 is TGTGCCAGCTCACCGGGACAGGGGAGGACTGAAGCTTTCTTT.

The CDR3 region has the DNA TGTGCCAGCTCACCACTCTTAGCAAGGGCAGGGTCCGAGCAGTACTTC. Amino acid sequence: CASSPLLARAGSEQYF. The chain joins TRBV18 to TRBJ2-7; weak D call: TRBD1 (5 bases). There are 16 residues in the CDR3. V shed 1 base and J shed 6 bases, with 19 bases lying between them. Germline CDR1 and CDR2: KGHSH and LQKENI.

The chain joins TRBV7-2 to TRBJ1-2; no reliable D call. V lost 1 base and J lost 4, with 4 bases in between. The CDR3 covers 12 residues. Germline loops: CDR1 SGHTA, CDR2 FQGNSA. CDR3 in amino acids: CASSLVFYGYTF. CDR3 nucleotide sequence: TGTGCCAGCAGCTTAGTATTCTATGGCTACACCTTC.

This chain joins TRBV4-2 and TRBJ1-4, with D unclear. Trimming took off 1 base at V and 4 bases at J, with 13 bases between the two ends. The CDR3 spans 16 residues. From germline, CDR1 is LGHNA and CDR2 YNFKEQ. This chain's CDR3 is CASSQGHQINNEKLFF. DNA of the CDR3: TGTGCCAGCAGCCAAGGGCATCAGATTAATAATGAAAAACTGTTTTTT.

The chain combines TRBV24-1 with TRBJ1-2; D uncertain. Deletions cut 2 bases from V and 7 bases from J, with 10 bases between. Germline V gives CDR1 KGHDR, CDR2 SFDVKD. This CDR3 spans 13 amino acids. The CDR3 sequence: CATSDSRAPGYTF. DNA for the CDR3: TGTGCCACCAGTGATTCGAGGGCGCCTGGCTACACCTTC.

The CDR3 bases are TGTGCCAGCAGCTTGGTTCGGGGTACCTCCTACGAGCAGTACTTC. Translating gives CASSLVRGTSYEQYF. The genes are TRBV5-7 and TRBJ2-7; maybe TRBD2 (5 bases). TRBV5-7 belongs to the ORF category, with a function that is uncertain. Trimming took 0 bases from V and 0 from J, leaving 10 bases between them. CDR3 length: 15 residues.

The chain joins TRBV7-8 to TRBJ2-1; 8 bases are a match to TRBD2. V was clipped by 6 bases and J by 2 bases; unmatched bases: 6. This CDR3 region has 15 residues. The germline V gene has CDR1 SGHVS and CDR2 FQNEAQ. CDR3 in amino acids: CASRSPGLAYNEQFF. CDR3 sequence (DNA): TGTGCCAGCAGGTCACCGGGACTAGCCTACAATGAGCAGTTCTTC.

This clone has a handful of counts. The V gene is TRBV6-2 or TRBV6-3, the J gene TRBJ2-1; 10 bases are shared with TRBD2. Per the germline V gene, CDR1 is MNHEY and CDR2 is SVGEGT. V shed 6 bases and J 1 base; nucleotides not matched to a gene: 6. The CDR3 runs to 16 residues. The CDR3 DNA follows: TGTGCCAGCAGACCTAGCGGGGGTCTTTCCTACAATGAGCAGTTCTTC. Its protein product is CASRPSGGLSYNEQFF.

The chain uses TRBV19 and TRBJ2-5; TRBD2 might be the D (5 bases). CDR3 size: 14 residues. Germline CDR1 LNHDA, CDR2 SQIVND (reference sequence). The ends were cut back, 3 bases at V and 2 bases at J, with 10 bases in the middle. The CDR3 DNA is TGTGCCAGTAGTATCGGGGTGCAACAAGAGACCCAGTACTTC. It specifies CASSIGVQQETQYF. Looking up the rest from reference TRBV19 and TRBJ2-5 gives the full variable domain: DGGITQSPKYLFRKEGQNVTLSCEQNLNHDAMYWYRQDPGQGLRLIYYSQIVNDFQKGDIAEGYSVSREKKESFPLTVTSAQKNPTAFYLCASSIGVQQETQYFGPGTRLLVL.

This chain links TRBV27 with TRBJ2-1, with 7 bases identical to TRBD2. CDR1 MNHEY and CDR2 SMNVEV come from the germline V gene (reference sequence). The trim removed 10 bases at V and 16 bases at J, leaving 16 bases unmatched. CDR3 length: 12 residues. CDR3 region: CAMGDGRPITFF. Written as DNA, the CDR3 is TGTGCCATGGGCGACGGGAGGCCCATTACCTTCTTC.

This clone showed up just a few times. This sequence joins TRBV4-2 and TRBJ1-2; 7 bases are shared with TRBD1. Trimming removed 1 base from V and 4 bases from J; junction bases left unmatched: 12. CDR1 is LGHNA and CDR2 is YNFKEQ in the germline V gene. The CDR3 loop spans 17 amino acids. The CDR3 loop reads CASSQVRDSPEGYGYTF. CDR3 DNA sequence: TGTGCCAGCAGCCAAGTCAGGGACAGTCCAGAAGGCTATGGCTACACCTTC.

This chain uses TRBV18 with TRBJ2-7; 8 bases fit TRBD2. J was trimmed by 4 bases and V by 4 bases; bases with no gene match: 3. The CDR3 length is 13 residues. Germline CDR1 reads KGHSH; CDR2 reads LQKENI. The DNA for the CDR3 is TGTGCCAGCTCACAGAGCGGGAGTTACGAGCAGTACTTC. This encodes CASSQSGSYEQYF.